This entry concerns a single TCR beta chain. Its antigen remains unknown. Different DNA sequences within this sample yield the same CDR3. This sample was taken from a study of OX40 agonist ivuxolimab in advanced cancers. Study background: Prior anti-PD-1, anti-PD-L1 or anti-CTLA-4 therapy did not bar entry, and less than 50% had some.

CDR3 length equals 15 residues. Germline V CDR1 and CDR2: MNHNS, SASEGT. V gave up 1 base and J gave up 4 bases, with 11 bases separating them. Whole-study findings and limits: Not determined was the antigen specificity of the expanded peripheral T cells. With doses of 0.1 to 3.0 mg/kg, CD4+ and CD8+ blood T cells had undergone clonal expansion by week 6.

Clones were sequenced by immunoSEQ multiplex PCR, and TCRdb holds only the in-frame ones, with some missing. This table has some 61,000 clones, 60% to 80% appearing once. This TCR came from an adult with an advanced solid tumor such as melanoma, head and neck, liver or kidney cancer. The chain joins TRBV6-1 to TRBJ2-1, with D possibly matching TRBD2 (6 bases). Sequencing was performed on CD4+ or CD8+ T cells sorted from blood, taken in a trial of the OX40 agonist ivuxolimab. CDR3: CASSEGGGRYNEQFF. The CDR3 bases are TGTGCCAGCAGTGAAGGGGGAGGCAGATACAATGAGCAGTTCTTC.